This T cell receptor (beta chain) was retrieved from a study of post-analysis software for immune sequencing data (dated by TCRdb to the mid-2010s). Context from the whole study: Disease courses on record covered relapsing-remitting, secondary progressive and progressive-relapsing multiple sclerosis, though some patients had no subtype annotation. The patient repertoires were compared against more than 10 previously published healthy control repertoires obtained from donors aged roughly 6 to 28 years. A subset of samples was prepared in parallel using single-end sample barcoding, then pooled and co-amplified after Illumina adapter ligation.

To demonstrate the VDJtools post-analysis software, the study profiled TCR beta repertoires from the peripheral blood of about 13 young patients with multiple sclerosis. Multiple sclerosis patients were children and adolescents aged about 6 to 15 years. To note about this clonotype: Its antigen remains unidentified. One base away there is no much larger clone; base qualities are not given.

The library was made by PCR. TCRdb lists the instrument as Illumina HiSeq 2500. To reduce PCR and sequencing biases, unique molecular identifiers were built into the TCR beta cDNA libraries. Around 500,000 cDNA molecules were obtained for every 1 to 10 million input T cells, so each molecule roughly corresponded to one T cell. The same protocol used for the earlier healthy control dataset was applied to prepare and sequence the patient libraries. Samples belonging to the same batch were prepared together, multiplexed and sequenced on a shared HiSeq lane. As for the authors' bioinformatics: MIGEC was used to process the raw barcoded reads, and molecular identifier groups with only a single read were discarded before consensus assembly and CDR3 extraction. VDJtools was used for post-analysis of the clonotype tables, with diversity normalized by down-sampling every dataset to the smallest sample size. In repertoire overlap clustering, CDR3 amino acid sequences, but not nucleotide sequences, were matched to correct batch-related cross-sample contamination. TCRdb reanalyzed the raw reads on its own, using fastp at Q25 for trimming and MiXCR for clone calling, and kept in-frame beta chains. Identical CDR3 protein sequences are pooled into one entry, listed with their most common genes and DNA. V and J calls and clone size were set by TCRdb, not the authors. In this sample the table shows roughly 600,000 distinct CDR3 sequences, roughly 47% of which occur a single time. About 1.5% of the sample comes from the top ten.

The CDR3 spans 15 residues, from the cysteine through the phenylalanine. Left in the record is the CDR3 DNA by itself, 45 bases read in frame from the first base. Germline trimming: 3 bases from V, 9 bases from J; junction bases outside gene matches: 10. Results the study describes overall, beyond this receptor: Patients showed significantly higher frequencies than controls for about 5 TRBV segments, among them TRBV5-6, TRBV5-1 and TRBV20-1. Normalized Chao1 diversity was significantly lower in multiple sclerosis patients than controls, suggesting substantial peripheral T-cell clonal expansion. Direct clustering with F measure revealed strong co-clustering of samples prepared in the same batch, which led to a batch-effect correction. The control group was slightly older than the multiple sclerosis patient group.

The sequence links TRBV12-3 or TRBV12-4 to TRBJ2-1, with 8 middle bases fitting TRBD2. This TCR came from a girl under 18 with multiple sclerosis. The sample was blood. At the DNA level, the sequence is TGTGCCAGCAGTTTGACGACGGGACTAGTAGGTGAGCAGTTCTTC. This is translated as CASSLTTGLVGEQFF.